This T cell receptor beta chain was sequenced in a study of cytomegalovirus exposure and HLA in healthy donors. Study outcomes and limitations: According to the study, around 180 TCR beta chains were cytomegalovirus-associated.

Primers for the PCR totalled 60 Vbeta and 13 Jbeta. Produced via immunoSEQ multiplex PCR; TCRdb's table is partial and in-frame only. The sample carries approximately 150,000 clones, 68% recorded once. Worth noting for this clone: What it recognizes is unknown.

CDR1 is SGHTA and CDR2 is FQGNSA in the germline V gene. CDR3 size: 18 residues. Unmatched junction bases numbered 11, after V lost 5 bases and J lost 4 bases. Sequencing input: PBMCs. The source of this sequence is a young man in good health and CMV-seropositive. The chain has TRBV7-2 and TRBJ2-2; the match to TRBD1 covers 12 bases. The CDR3 reads CASSPRDRGRRGTGELFF. The CDR3 DNA reads as TGTGCCAGCAGCCCACGGGACAGGGGGCGCCGGGGCACCGGGGAGCTGTTTTTT.